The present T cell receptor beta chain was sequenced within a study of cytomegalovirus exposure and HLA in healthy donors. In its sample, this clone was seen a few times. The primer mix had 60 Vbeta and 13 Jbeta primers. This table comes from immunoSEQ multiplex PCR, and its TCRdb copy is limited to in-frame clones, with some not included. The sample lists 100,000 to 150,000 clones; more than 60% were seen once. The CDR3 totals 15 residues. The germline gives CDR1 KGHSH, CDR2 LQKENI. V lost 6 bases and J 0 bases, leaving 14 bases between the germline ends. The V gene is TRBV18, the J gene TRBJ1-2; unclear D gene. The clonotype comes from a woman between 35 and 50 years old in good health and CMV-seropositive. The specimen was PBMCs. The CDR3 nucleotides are TGTGCCAGCTCGTTCAACTGGACTCCTAACTATGGCTACACCTTC. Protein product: CASSFNWTPNYGYTF.